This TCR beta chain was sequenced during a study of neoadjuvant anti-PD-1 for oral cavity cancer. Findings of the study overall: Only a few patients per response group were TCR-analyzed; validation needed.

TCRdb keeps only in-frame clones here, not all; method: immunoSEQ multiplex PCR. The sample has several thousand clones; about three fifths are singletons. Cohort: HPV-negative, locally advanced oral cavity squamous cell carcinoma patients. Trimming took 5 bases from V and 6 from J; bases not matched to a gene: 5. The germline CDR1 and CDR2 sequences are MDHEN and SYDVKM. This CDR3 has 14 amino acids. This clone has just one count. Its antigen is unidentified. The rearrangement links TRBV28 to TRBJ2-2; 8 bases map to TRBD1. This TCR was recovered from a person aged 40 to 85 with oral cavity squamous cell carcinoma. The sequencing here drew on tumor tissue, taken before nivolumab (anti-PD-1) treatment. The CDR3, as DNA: TGTGCCAGCAGTACAACAGGGGGTTCCGGGGAGCTGTTTTTT. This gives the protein CASSTTGGSGELFF. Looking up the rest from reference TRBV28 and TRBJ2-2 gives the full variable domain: DVKVTQSSRYLVKRTGEKVFLECVQDMDHENMFWYRQDPGLGLRLIYFSYDVKMKEKGDIPEGYSVSREKKERFSLILESASTNQTSMYLCASSTTGGSGELFFGEGSRLTVL.